The present entry profiles one TCR beta chain with its context. The antigen is unknown. This specimen belongs to a study of T cell responses to AZD1222 COVID-19 vaccine. Germline V lookup: CDR1 MNHEY, CDR2 SVGAGI. The CDR3 sequence is 13 residues long. Trimming pared 7 bases from V and 6 bases from J, leaving 13 bases between. This table comes from immunoSEQ multiplex PCR, and its TCRdb copy is limited to in-frame clones, with some not included. In the table there are around 130,000 clones, around nine tenths of which are singletons. Study-level findings and limits: Targeting of unmutated variant regions was reportedly seen in nearly half of spike-specific TCRs. Vaccine-related CD4 TCRs covered spike, predominating at 160-218 and 743-854. An increase in Spike-specific TCR breadth and depth was observed after two AZD1222 doses.

The receptor comes from an adult who received the AZD1222 COVID-19 vaccine. The chain couples TRBV6-5 to TRBJ1-5; D uncertain. The source was peripheral blood, collected 28 days after the second AZD1222 dose. CDR3 in DNA: TGTGCCAGCAAAGTGAACTCTGGTCAGCCCCAGCATTTT. It encodes CASKVNSGQPQHF.